This T cell receptor beta chain came from a study of T cell repertoires in cytomegalovirus infection (dated by TCRdb to about 2019). Turning to the overall study: Peptide stimulations targeted recently identified HLA-C-restricted CMV epitopes, whose presentation resists viral immunomodulation, together with well-studied HLA-B-restricted epitopes. The HLA type of each donor mattered for the analysis, because public TCR beta signatures pointed to carriage of CMV infection along with the matching HLA type. Summary of the overall study and its limitations: The ex vivo response was dominated by HLA-C-restricted CMV-specific TCR beta clonotypes, which also provided the single most frequent clonotype in two of eight donors. In both this cohort and an independent roughly 330-donor cohort, the cumulative frequency of public TCR beta family members distinguished carriers of CMV infection plus the relevant HLA type.

About this clonotype itself: Its antigen target is currently unknown. No base quality values were provided; no much bigger clone lies one nucleotide off.

The listed sequencing device is Illumina HiSeq 1500. In TCRdb, the public reads were trimmed at Q25 with fastp and aligned with MiXCR, with productive beta chains retained. Each record represents a unique CDR3 protein, reported with the most common genes and DNA among its rows. The table for this sample lists a few hundred thousand distinct CDR3 sequences; roughly 42% of them were counted only once. Around 48% of the sample belongs to the ten largest clones. What this sample's treatment or condition label stands for: in vitro stimulation with specific CMV peptide epitopes to enrich CMV-specific T cells. The germline V and J ends show losses of 5 bases and 7 bases respectively, and no gene match explains 8 bases of the junction. CDR1 and CDR2 (SGHVT, SQSDAQ) derive from the germline V gene. Reading from cysteine to phenylalanine, the CDR3 counts 16 amino acids. Just the 48-base CDR3 DNA is kept, in frame starting at base 1.

This clonotype was sampled from a human donor in good health (CMV status not recorded). Some clones in this sample may be carry-over from other donors' samples. Recombination joined TRBV7-4 with TRBJ2-1; 13 central bases correspond to TRBD2. This sample comprised cultured PBMCs, obtained from culture after CMV antigen stimulation. The nucleotide sequence is given as TGTGCCAGCAGCAGACTAGCGGGAGGCCTTTGGAATGAGCAGTTCTTC. Its translation reads: CASSRLAGGLWNEQFF. The CDR3 plus the reference TRBV7-4 and TRBJ2-1 genes for the other parts give the full variable domain: GAGVSQSPRYKVAKRGRDVALRCDSISGHVTLYWYRQTLGQGSEVLTYSQSDAQRDKSGRPSGRFSAERPERSVSTLKIQRTEQGDSAVYLCASSRLAGGLWNEQFFGPGTRLTVL.